Listed below are T cell receptor beta chains from one sample, sequenced in a study of T cell repertoires in cytomegalovirus infection. MiXCR, run by TCRdb on the reads, gives a single entry per CDR3 protein. The sample has 600,000 to 800,000 distinct CDR3 sequences; less than 25% are singletons. Sequenced material: CD8+ T cells from PBMCs. These receptors were collected from a human donor in good health (CMV status not recorded). Some clones in this sample may be carry-over from other donors' samples. CDR3s include the opening cysteine and the closing phenylalanine or tryptophan. The D gene is left open where the match is weak. The listing skips clone size in some rows; elsewhere it reads once, few, many or a size class.

d_gene	v_gene	abundance	j_gene	CDR3nt	CDR3aa
TRBD2	TRBV12-3/TRBV12-4	.	TRBJ2-5	TGTGCCAGCAGTTTATTCGGGGGGGAAGAGACCCAGTACTTC	CASSLFGGEETQYF
.	TRBV7-9	many	TRBJ2-4	TGTGCCAGCAGCTTAGCCTGGACAGAGGAAGCCAAAAACATTCAGTACTTC	CASSLAWTEEAKNIQYF
TRBD1	TRBV28	.	TRBJ2-2	TGTGCCAGCAGTTTCAGGGGGCTGGTCGGGGAGCTGTTTTTT	CASSFRGLVGELFF
.	TRBV14	.	TRBJ2-3	TGTGCCAGCAGCCAAGAATGGGGGGCCCTATATACGCAGTATTTT	CASSQEWGALYTQYF
.	TRBV4-2	few	TRBJ2-1	TGTGCCAGCAGCGACCACCCCAATGAGCAGTTCTTC	CASSDHPNEQFF
TRBD2	TRBV6-2/TRBV6-3	many	TRBJ2-1	TGTGCCAGCAGTTCCCGACTAGCGGGGGGGGAGGATGAGCAGTTCTTC	CASSSRLAGGEDEQFF
TRBD1	TRBV29-1	few	TRBJ2-4	TGCAGCGTTGAACGGACAGGGGATTCCAAAAACATTCAGTACTTC	CSVERTGDSKNIQYF
.	TRBV25-1	.	TRBJ1-1	TGTGCCAGCACCCGGGTAGGGAACACTGAAGCTTTCTTT	CASTRVGNTEAFF
TRBD2	TRBV7-2	many	TRBJ2-1	TGTGCCAGCCTGTGGAGCGGGGGGCATAATGAGCAGTTCTTC	CASLWSGGHNEQFF
.	TRBV7-9	.	TRBJ2-1	TGTGCCAGCAGCTTAGCCGACAGGTCTGGTGAGCAGTTCTTC	CASSLADRSGEQFF
TRBD1	TRBV7-6	many	TRBJ1-2	TGTGCCAGCAGCTCAGAGATCTCCGGACAGGGACCCTACGGCTACACCTTC	CASSSEISGQGPYGYTF
TRBD2	TRBV20-1	.	TRBJ2-2	TGCAGTGCTAGAGATCAGTTAGGACTAGCGGGGGGGCAGACCGGGGAGCTGTTTTTT	CSARDQLGLAGGQTGELFF
.	TRBV28	.	TRBJ2-3	TGTGCCAGCAGTGACCCGGACCTCCTTAGCACAGATACGCAGTATTTT	CASSDPDLLSTDTQYF
TRBD1	TRBV7-3	.	TRBJ1-2	TGTGCCAGCAGCCCCAACGCAGGGGGCTATGGCTACACCTTC	CASSPNAGGYGYTF
.	TRBV2	few	TRBJ2-1	TGTGCCAGCAGTGCTAATATAGCAAGGGGGGGGTGGGACTTCCACTTC	CASSANIARGGWDFHF
.	TRBV19	few	TRBJ2-1	TGTGCCAGTAGTAGGGGGATCAGCAATGAGCAGTTCTTC	CASSRGISNEQFF
.	TRBV27	.	TRBJ1-6	TGTGCCAGCAGTTCCTTCCCGACAGCGGGCACGGGATCACCCCTCCACTTT	CASSSFPTAGTGSPLHF
TRBD2	TRBV6-2/TRBV6-3	.	TRBJ2-6	TGTGCCAGCAGTTACGCCTGGGGGGAGGGCTCTGGGGCCAACGTCCTGACTTTC	CASSYAWGEGSGANVLTF
.	TRBV6-6	few	TRBJ1-3	TGTGCCAGCAGTTACTATCCGTCTCTCTCTGGAAACACCATATATTTT	CASSYYPSLSGNTIYF
.	TRBV27	few	TRBJ2-5	TGTGCCAGCGGGAAACAGGACAAAGAGACCCAGTACTTC	CASGKQDKETQYF
.	TRBV29-1	.	TRBJ1-3	TGCAGCGTTGATGGGGAGGGAGCTGGAAACACCATATATTTT	CSVDGEGAGNTIYF
TRBD1	TRBV27	many	TRBJ2-3	TGTGCCAGTTCCGGGACAGCCCTTCCCTCTAGCACAGATACGCAGTATTTT	CASSGTALPSSTDTQYF
.	TRBV12-3/TRBV12-4	.	TRBJ1-1	TGTGCCAGCATCCTACAGGGAATTGTCACTGAAGCTTTCTTT	CASILQGIVTEAFF
.	TRBV28	few	TRBJ1-3	TGTGCCAGCAGGATACACGGGGGATTCTCTGGAAACACCATATATTTT	CASRIHGGFSGNTIYF
.	TRBV10-3	.	TRBJ2-2	TGTGCCATCAGTGAGTTCGCAGGGGCCTCTGTGGTAGACATCGGGGAGCTGTTTTTT	CAISEFAGASVVDIGELFF